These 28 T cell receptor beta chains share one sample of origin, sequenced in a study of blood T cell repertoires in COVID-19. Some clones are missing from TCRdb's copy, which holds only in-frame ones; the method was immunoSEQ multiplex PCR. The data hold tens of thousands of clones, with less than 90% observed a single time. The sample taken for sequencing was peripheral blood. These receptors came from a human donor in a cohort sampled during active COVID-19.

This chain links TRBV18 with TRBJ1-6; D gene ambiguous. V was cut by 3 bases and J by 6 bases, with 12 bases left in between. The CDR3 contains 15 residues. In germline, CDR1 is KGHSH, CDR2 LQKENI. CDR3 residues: CASSPRQPSNSPLHF. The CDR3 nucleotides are TGTGCCAGCTCACCTAGACAACCCAGTAATTCACCCCTCCACTTT. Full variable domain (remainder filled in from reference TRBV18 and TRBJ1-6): NAGVMQNPRHLVRRRGQEARLRCSPMKGHSHVYWYRQLPEEGLKFMVYLQKENIIDESGMPKERFSAEFPKEGPSILRIQQVVRGDSAAYFCASSPRQPSNSPLHFGNGTRLTVT.

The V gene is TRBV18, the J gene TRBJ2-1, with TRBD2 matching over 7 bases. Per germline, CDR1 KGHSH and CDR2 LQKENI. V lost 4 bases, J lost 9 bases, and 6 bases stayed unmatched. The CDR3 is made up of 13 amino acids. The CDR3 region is CASSLSGGGEQFF. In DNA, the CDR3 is TGTGCCAGCTCACTCTCCGGCGGGGGTGAGCAGTTCTTC.

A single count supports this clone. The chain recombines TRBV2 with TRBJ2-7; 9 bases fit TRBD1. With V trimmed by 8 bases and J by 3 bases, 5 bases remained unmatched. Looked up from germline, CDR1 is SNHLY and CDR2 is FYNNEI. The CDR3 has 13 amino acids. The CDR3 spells CASSGTGYYEQYF. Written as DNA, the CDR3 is TGTGCCAGCTCCGGGACAGGGTACTACGAGCAGTACTTC.

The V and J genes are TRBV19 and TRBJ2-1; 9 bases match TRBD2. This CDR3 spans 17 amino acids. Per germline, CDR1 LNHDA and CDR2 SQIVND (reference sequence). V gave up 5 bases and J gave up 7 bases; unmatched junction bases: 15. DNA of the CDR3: TGTGCCAGTAGTCCCCGGGGGGGCGCGGGAGGGCGGAATGAGCAGTTCTTC. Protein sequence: CASSPRGGAGGRNEQFF.

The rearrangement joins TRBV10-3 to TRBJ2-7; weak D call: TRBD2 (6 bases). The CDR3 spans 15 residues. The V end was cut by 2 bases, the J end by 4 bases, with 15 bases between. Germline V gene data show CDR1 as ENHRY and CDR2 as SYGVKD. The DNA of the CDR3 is TGTGCCATCAGTGAGCCTTTGGAGGGGAGGTACGAGCAGTACGTC. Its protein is CAISEPLEGRYEQYV.

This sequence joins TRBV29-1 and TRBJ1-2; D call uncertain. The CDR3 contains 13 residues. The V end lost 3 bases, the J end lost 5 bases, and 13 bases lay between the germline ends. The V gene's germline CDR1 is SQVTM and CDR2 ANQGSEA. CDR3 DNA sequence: TGCAGCGTTGACTCAGGAGGGATTTATGGCTACACCTTC. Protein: CSVDSGGIYGYTF.

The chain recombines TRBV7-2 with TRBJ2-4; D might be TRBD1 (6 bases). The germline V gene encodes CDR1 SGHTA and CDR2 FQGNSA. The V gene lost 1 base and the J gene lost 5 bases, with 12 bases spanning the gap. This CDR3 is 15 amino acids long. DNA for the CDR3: TGTGCCAGCAGCTTAGGGGTGGGGGCAGAAAACATTCAGTACTTC. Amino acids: CASSLGVGAENIQYF.

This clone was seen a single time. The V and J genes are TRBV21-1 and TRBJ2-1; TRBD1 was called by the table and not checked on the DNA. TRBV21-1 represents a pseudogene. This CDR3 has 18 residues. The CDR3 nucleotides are TGTGCCAGCAGCGGTGGACAGGCTGGATCGGTTTTTTACAATGAGCAGTTCTTC. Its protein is CASSGGQAGSVFYNEQFF.

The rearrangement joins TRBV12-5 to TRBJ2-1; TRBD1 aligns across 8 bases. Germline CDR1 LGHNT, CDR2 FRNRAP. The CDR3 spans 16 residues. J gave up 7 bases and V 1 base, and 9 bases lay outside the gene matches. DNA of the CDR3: TGTGCTAGTGGTTTGGCCTTAGACAGGGGCGGAAATGAGCAGTTCTTC. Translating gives CASGLALDRGGNEQFF.

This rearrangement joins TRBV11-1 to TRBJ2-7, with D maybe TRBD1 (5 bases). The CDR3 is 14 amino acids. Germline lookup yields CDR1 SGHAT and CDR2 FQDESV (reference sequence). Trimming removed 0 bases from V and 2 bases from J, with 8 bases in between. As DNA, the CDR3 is TGTGCCAGCAGCTTAGCGGGGCCAGCCTACGAGCAGTACTTC. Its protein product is CASSLAGPAYEQYF. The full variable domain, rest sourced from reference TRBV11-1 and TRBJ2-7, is EAEVAQSPRYKITEKSQAVAFWCDPISGHATLYWYRQILGQGPELLVQFQDESVVDDSQLPKDRFSAERLKGVDSTLKIQPAELGDSAMYLCASSLAGPAYEQYFGPGTRLTVT.

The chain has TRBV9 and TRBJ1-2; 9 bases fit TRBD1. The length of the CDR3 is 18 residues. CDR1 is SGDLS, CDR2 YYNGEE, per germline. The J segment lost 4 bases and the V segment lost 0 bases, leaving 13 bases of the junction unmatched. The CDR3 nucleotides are TGTGCCAGCAGCGTAGGGGAGGGGGGACAGGGAATAGTCTATGGCTACACCTTC. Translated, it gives CASSVGEGGQGIVYGYTF.

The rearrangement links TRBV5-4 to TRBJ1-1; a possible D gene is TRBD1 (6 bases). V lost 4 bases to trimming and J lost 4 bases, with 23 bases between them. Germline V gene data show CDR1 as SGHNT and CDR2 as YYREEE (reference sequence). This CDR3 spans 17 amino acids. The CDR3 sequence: CASSAPGHPTGVTEAFF. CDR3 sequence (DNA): TGTGCCAGCAGCGCACCGGGACATCCCACCGGGGTCACTGAAGCTTTCTTT.

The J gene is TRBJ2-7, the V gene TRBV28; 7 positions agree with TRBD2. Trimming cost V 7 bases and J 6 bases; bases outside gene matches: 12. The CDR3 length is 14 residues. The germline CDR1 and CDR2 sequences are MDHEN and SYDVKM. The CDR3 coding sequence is TGTGCCAGCATCCCGGGGGGAGGGAAGATCGAGCAGTACTTC. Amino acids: CASIPGGGKIEQYF.

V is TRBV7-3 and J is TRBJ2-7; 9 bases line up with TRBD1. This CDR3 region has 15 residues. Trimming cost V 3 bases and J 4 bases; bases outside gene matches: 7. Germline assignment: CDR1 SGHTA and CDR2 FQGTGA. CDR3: CASSFHNRGQYEQYV. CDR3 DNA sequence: TGTGCCAGCAGCTTCCACAACAGGGGGCAGTACGAGCAGTACGTC.

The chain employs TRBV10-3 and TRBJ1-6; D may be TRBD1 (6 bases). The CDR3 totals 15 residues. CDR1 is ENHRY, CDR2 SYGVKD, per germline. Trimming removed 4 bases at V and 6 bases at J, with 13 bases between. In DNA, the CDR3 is TGTGCCATCAGTGGGGGGCCCGGCAGTAATTCACCCCTCCACTTT. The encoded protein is CAISGGPGSNSPLHF.

The CDR3 reads CASSPGRTGAQHF. CDR3 nucleotide sequence: TGTGCCAGCAGCCCCGGACGGACCGGGGCCCAGCATTTT. The chain combines TRBV5-6 with TRBJ1-5; D is undetermined. The V and J ends lost 4 bases and 11 bases respectively, with 16 bases between them. This CDR3 spans 13 amino acids. Per germline, CDR1 SGHDT and CDR2 YYEEEE.

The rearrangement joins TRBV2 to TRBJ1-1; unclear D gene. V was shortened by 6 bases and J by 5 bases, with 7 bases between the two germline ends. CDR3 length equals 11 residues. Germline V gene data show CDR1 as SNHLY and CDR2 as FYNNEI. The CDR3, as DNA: TGTGCCAGCAGGGCCAGAACTGAAGCTTTCTTT. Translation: CASRARTEAFF.

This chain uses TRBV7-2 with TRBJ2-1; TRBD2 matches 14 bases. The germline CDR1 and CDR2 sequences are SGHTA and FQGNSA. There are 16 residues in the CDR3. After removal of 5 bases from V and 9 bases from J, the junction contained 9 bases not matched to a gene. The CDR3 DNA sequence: TGTGCCAGCAGCCCTGGGACTAGCGGGAGCAGGAGTGAGCAGTTCTTC. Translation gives CASSPGTSGSRSEQFF.

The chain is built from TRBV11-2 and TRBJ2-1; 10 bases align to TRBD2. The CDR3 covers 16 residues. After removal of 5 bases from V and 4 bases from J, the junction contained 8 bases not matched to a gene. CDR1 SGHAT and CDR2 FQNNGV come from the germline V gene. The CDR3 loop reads CASSAVSGLAYNEQFF. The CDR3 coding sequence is TGTGCCAGCAGCGCCGTTTCGGGACTAGCGTACAATGAGCAGTTCTTC.

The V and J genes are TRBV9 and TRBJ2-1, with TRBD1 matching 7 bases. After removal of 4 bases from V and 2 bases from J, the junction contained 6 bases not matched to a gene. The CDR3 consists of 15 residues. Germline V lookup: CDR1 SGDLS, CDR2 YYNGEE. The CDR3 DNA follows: TGTGCCAGCAGCCTACAGGGGACCACCTACAATGAGCAGTTCTTC. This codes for CASSLQGTTYNEQFF.

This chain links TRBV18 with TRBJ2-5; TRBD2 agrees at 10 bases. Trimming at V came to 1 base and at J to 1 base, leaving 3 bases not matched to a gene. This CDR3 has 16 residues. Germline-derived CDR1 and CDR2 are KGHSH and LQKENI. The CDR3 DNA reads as TGTGCCAGCTCACCACGCCTAGCGGGGGCCCAAGAGACCCAGTACTTC. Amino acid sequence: CASSPRLAGAQETQYF.

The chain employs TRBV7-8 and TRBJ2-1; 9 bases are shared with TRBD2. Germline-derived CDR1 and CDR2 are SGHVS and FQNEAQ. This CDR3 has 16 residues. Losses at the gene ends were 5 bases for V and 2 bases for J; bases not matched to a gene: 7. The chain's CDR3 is CASSRRGGGAYNEQFF. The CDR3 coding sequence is TGTGCCAGCAGCAGGCGGGGCGGGGGGGCCTACAATGAGCAGTTCTTC.

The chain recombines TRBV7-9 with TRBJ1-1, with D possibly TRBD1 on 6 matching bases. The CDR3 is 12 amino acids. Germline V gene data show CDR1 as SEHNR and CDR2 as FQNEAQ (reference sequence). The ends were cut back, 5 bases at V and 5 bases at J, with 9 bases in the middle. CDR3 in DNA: TGTGCCAGCAGCGTACAGGGAACTGAAGCTTTCTTT. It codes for CASSVQGTEAFF.

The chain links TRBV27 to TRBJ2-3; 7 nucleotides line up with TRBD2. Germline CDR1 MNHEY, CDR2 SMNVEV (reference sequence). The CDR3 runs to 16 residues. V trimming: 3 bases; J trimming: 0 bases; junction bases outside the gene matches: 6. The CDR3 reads CASSFRASGSTDTQYF. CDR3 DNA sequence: TGTGCCAGCAGTTTCCGGGCTAGCGGTAGCACAGATACGCAGTATTTT.

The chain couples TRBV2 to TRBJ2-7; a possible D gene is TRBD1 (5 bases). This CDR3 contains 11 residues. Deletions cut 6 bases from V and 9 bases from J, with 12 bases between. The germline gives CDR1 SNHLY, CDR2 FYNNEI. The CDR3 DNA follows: TGTGCCAGCAGACAGGAATGGGGGCAGTACTTC. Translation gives CASRQEWGQYF.

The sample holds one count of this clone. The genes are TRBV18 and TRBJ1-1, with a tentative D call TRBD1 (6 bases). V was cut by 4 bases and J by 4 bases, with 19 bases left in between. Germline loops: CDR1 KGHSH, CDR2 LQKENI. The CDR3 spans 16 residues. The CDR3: CASSQIDARGATEAFF. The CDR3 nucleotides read TGTGCCAGCTCACAAATCGATGCCAGGGGAGCCACTGAAGCTTTCTTT.

The CDR3 is CASWIYSGANYEQYF. CDR3 DNA: TGTGCCAGCTGGATCTACTCGGGAGCCAACTACGAGCAGTACTTC. V is TRBV5-6 and J is TRBJ2-7, with D tentatively TRBD2 (6 bases). The CDR3 totals 15 residues. The germline V gene encodes CDR1 SGHDT and CDR2 YYEEEE. V lost 7 bases and J 3 bases, leaving 20 bases between the germline ends. Drawing the rest from reference TRBV5-6 and TRBJ2-7, the complete variable domain is DAGVTQSPTHLIKTRGQQVTLRCSPKSGHDTVSWYQQALGQGPQFIFQYYEEEERQRGNFPDRFSGHQFPNYSSELNVNALLLGDSALYLCASWIYSGANYEQYFGPGTRLTVT.

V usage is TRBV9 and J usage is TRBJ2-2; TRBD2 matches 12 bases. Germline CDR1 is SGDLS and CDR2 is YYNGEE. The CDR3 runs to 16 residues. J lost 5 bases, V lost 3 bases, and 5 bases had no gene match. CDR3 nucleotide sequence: TGTGCCAGCAGCGGGAGACTAGCGGGAGCAACCGGGGAGCTGTTTTTT. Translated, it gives CASSGRLAGATGELFF.